The present T cell receptor beta chain was sequenced within a study of T cell repertoires in urothelial bladder cancer. Study-wide points: Up to 17% of carcinoma infiltrating lymphocytes belonged to one T-cell clone.

The V and J ends lost 3 bases and 5 bases respectively, with 8 bases between them. CDR1 and CDR2 from the germline V gene are SEHNR and FQNEAQ (reference sequence). CDR3 size: 12 residues. The assay was immunoSEQ multiplex PCR, and TCRdb's table has in-frame clones only and misses some. The table lists approximately 11,000 clones, 68% of them singletons. This clone is medium-sized (0.01 to 0.1%) by share. What it recognizes is unknown. The sample holds other DNA sequences that translate to the same CDR3. The chain joins TRBV7-9 to TRBJ2-7; D remains ambiguous. This sequence was found in a human donor with a benign inflammatory bladder lesion. The specimen sequenced was tumor-infiltrating cells from bladder cancer. CDR3 bases: TGTGCCAGCAGCTTCCTGGGCGACGAGCAGTACTTC. Translation: CASSFLGDEQYF. The full variable domain, in which reference TRBV7-9 and TRBJ2-7 provide the parts outside the CDR3, is DTGVSQNPRHKITKRGQNVTFRCDPISEHNRLYWYRQTLGQGPEFLTYFQNEAQLEKSRLLSDRFSAERPKGSFSTLEIQRTEQGDSAMYLCASSFLGDEQYFGPGTRLTVT.